The source of this T cell receptor (beta chain) is a study of T-cell reconstitution after alpha-beta-depleted transplantation in children. CDR3 length: 13 residues. Trimming took 6 bases from V and 2 from J, leaving 10 bases between them. Germline CDR1 reads MNHEY; CDR2 reads SMNVEV (reference sequence). This clonotype turned up a few times. Preparation of the TCRbeta library used unique molecular identifiers. MiXCR was run by TCRdb on the PCR reads, yielding one entry per CDR3 protein. The data show approximately 590,000 distinct CDR3 sequences, about 10% seen once. The TCR sequence derives from a human donor who donated a stem cell graft to a child with acute myeloid leukemia. The chain is built from TRBV27 and TRBJ1-1; D unresolved. The sequences come from PBMCs from the stem cell graft donor, collected from the stem cell graft. In nucleotides, the CDR3 is TGTGCCAGCAGACAAACGGGTAACACTGAAGCTTTCTTT. Translation: CASRQTGNTEAFF.